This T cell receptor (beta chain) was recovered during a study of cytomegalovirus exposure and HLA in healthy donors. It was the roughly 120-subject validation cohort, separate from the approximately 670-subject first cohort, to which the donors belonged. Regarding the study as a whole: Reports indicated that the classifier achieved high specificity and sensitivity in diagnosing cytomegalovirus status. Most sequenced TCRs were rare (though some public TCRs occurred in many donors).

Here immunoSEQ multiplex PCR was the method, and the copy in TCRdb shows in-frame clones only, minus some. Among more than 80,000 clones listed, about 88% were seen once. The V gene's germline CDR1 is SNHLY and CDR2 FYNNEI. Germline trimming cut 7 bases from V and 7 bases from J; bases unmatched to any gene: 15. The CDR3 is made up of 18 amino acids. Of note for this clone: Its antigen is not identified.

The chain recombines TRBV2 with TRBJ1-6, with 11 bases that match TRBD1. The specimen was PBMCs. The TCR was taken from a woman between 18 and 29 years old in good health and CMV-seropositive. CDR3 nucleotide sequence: TGTGCCAGCACCGGAGGGACAGGGGGGACTATGAGGAATTCACCCCTCCACTTT. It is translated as CASTGGTGGTMRNSPLHF.